The clone carrying this TCR beta chain was seen a handful of times. This sample stems from a study of cytomegalovirus exposure and HLA in healthy donors. With 0 bases removed from V and 10 bases from J, the gap between germline ends came to 13 bases. This CDR3 spans 14 amino acids. CDR1 and CDR2 from the germline V gene are SGHNT and YYREEE (reference sequence). The PCR was carried out with 60 Vbeta primers and 13 Jbeta primers. Profiling relied on immunoSEQ multiplex PCR, and the TCRdb table lists in-frame clones only, not all of them. The repertoire holds around 140,000 clones, around two thirds seen once, with 1.5% to 2% in the top ten.

Input material: PBMCs. This sequence originates from a woman younger than 35 in good health and CMV-seronegative. The chain combines TRBV5-4 with TRBJ1-4; D uncertain. In DNA form, the CDR3 reads TGTGCCAGCAGCTTGGAGACAAGGGCGGGAAAACTGTTTTTT. It is translated as CASSLETRAGKLFF. Supplemented by reference TRBV5-4 and TRBJ1-4, the full variable domain reads ETGVTQSPTHLIKTRGQQVTLRCSSQSGHNTVSWYQQALGQGPQFIFQYYREEENGRGNFPPRFSGLQFPNYSSELNVNALELDDSALYLCASSLETRAGKLFFGSGTQLSVL.